The 29 T cell receptor beta chains below all came from one sample that was sequenced in a study of T cell repertoires in cytomegalovirus infection. Via MiXCR, TCRdb re-called the reads, giving one row per CDR3 protein. The sample has more than 500,000 distinct CDR3 sequences; approximately 16% are singletons. The material sequenced was CD8+ T cells from PBMCs. These receptor sequences come from a human donor in good health (CMV status not recorded). Some clones in this sample may be carry-over from other donors' samples.

The gene calls are TRBV29-1 and TRBJ2-1; D unclear. V lost 7 bases and J lost 4, with 11 bases in between. This CDR3 contains 12 residues. The germline V gene has CDR1 SQVTM and CDR2 ANQGSEA. The CDR3 bases are TGCAGCGCCCAGTACCCGTACAATGAGCAGTTCTTC. Translated: CSAQYPYNEQFF.

This chain joins TRBV11-2 and TRBJ2-7, with 10 bases aligning to TRBD2. The ends lost 4 bases at V and 5 bases at J; junction bases unmatched: 5. The germline V gene has CDR1 SGHAT and CDR2 FQNNGV. This CDR3 spans 14 amino acids. The CDR3 is CASSWSSGSDEQYF. The CDR3 DNA sequence: TGTGCCAGCAGCTGGTCTAGCGGGAGTGACGAGCAGTACTTC.

This clonotype was found a few times. This chain joins TRBV12-3 or TRBV12-4 and TRBJ2-2; maybe TRBD2 (6 bases). Trimming left V 8 bases short and J 0 bases short, with 22 bases between. This CDR3 spans 18 amino acids. CDR3 protein: CASLAAPGGSANTGELFF. The DNA of the CDR3 is TGTGCCAGCTTGGCTGCCCCCGGGGGTAGCGCGAACACCGGGGAGCTGTTTTTT.

The chain couples TRBV9 to TRBJ2-3; possible D gene TRBD2, 5 bases. Germline V gene lookup returns CDR1 SGDLS and CDR2 YYNGEE. Between the trimmed V and J ends, which lost 5 bases and 6 bases, there was a span of 10 bases. The CDR3 contains 12 residues. CDR3: CASRGREDTQYF. CDR3 in DNA: TGTGCCAGCAGAGGGAGAGAGGATACGCAGTATTTT.

This clonotype turned up a few times. This chain connects TRBV13 to TRBJ2-6; TRBD2 is a possible D gene (5 bases). V lost 4 bases to trimming and J lost 2 bases, with 9 bases between them. The CDR3 loop spans 15 amino acids. Germline CDR1 is PRHDT and CDR2 is FYEKMQ (reference sequence). CDR3 sequence: CASSSSEAGANVLTF. CDR3 sequence (DNA): TGTGCCAGCAGCTCTTCGGAGGCTGGGGCCAACGTCCTGACTTTC. Complete variable domain (other parts from reference TRBV13 and TRBJ2-6): AAGVIQSPRHLIKEKRETATLKCYPIPRHDTVYWYQQGPGQDPQFLISFYEKMQSDKGSIPDRFSAQQFSDYHSELNMSSLELGDSALYFCASSSSEAGANVLTFGAGSRLTVL.

This clonotype was found a few times. V usage is TRBV28 and J usage is TRBJ2-4; D is perhaps TRBD1 (5 bases). Between the trimmed V and J ends, which lost 3 bases and 2 bases, there was a span of 11 bases. Germline values: CDR1 MDHEN, CDR2 SYDVKM. The CDR3 is 15 residues long. The CDR3 is CASSLGRESKNIQYF. CDR3 bases: TGTGCCAGCAGTTTGGGCAGGGAATCCAAAAACATTCAGTACTTC.

This clonotype was counted at least ten times. V and J are TRBV6-1 and TRBJ2-3; 10 bases agree with TRBD2. The junction had 3 bases not matched to a gene; V was cut back by 2 bases and J by 4 bases. The CDR3 sequence is 15 residues long. CDR1 is MNHNS, CDR2 SASEGT, per germline. CDR3 residues: CASSEKAGGPDTQYF. For the CDR3, the DNA is TGTGCCAGCAGTGAAAAAGCGGGAGGGCCAGATACGCAGTATTTT.

The chain has TRBV19 and TRBJ2-7, with D uncertain. The CDR3 sequence is 13 residues long. V lost 1 base to trimming and J lost 3 bases, with 7 bases between them. Germline V gives CDR1 LNHDA, CDR2 SQIVND (reference sequence). This CDR3 is CASSIGEGYEQYF. The CDR3 nucleotides read TGTGCCAGTAGTATAGGAGAAGGCTACGAGCAGTACTTC.

This clonotype was observed at least ten times. The rearrangement links TRBV7-9 to TRBJ1-3; D unclear. The CDR3 totals 14 residues. V shed 1 base and J shed 8 bases, with 12 bases lying between them. Germline V gene sequence: CDR1 SEHNR, CDR2 FQNEAQ (reference sequence). The CDR3 coding sequence is TGTGCCAGCAGCTTAGAACGGTTCGCGGACACCATATATTTT. Its protein is CASSLERFADTIYF.

This clonotype was observed many times. The chain links TRBV7-2 to TRBJ2-3; the D is unclear. V was shortened by 1 base and J by 5 bases, with 10 bases between the two germline ends. This CDR3 has 14 residues. Germline V gene data show CDR1 as SGHTA and CDR2 as FQGNSA. CDR3 in amino acids: CASSLVPRQDTQYF. The CDR3, as DNA: TGTGCCAGCAGCTTAGTGCCGCGTCAAGATACGCAGTATTTT.

This clonotype was picked up many times. The rearrangement uses TRBV7-6 and TRBJ2-7; D possibly uses TRBD1 or TRBD2 (5 bases each). Trimming cost V 1 base and J 3 bases, with 13 bases left between them. CDR3 length: 15 amino acids. Per germline, CDR1 SGHVS and CDR2 FNYEAQ. In DNA form, the CDR3 reads TGTGCCAGCAGCTTAGGTCGGGGCTTCAGCTACGAGCAGTACTTC. As protein: CASSLGRGFSYEQYF.

This clonotype showed up just once. The chain is built from TRBV9 and TRBJ1-5, with a tentative D call TRBD1 (5 bases). The germline V and J ends were trimmed by 6 bases and 9 bases, with 16 bases remaining between them. The CDR3 sequence is 13 residues long. CDR1 SGDLS and CDR2 YYNGEE come from the germline V gene. CDR3 loop: CASNPGGTGPQHF. CDR3 coding DNA: TGTGCCAGCAACCCGGGAGGGACGGGGCCCCAGCATTTT.

This clonotype was seen at least ten times. The chain carries TRBV19 and TRBJ1-5; D perhaps matches TRBD1 (6 bases). Per germline, CDR1 LNHDA and CDR2 SQIVND (reference sequence). Trimming shortened V by 5 bases and J by 2 bases, and 19 bases separated the two germline ends. The CDR3 has 17 residues. The CDR3 sequence: CASSFGTSGEGNQPQHF. The CDR3 region has the DNA TGTGCCAGTAGTTTCGGGACATCCGGAGAGGGCAATCAGCCCCAGCATTTT.

This clonotype appeared a few times. The chain employs TRBV9 and TRBJ2-7; TRBD2 matches 13 bases. CDR3 length: 15 residues. Germline V gene sequence: CDR1 SGDLS, CDR2 YYNGEE. Trimming took 3 bases from V and 7 from J; bases not matched to a gene: 7. CDR3 sequence: CASSEGTSGELEQYF. The DNA for the CDR3 is TGTGCCAGCAGCGAGGGGACTAGCGGGGAGTTGGAGCAGTACTTC.

This clonotype was observed a few times. This chain links TRBV5-8 with TRBJ2-7; D is unresolved. This CDR3 is 12 amino acids long. Germline CDR1 and CDR2: SGHTS and YDEGEE. V was pared by 1 base and J by 6 bases, with 8 bases between. The CDR3 nucleotides are TGTGCCAGCAGCTTGTCCCCGGCCGAGCAGTACTTC. Translated, it gives CASSLSPAEQYF.

The sample holds a few counts of this clonotype. The V and J genes are TRBV5-1 and TRBJ2-7; D might be TRBD1 or TRBD2, each matching 5 bases. Trimming removed 0 bases from V and 3 bases from J, with 19 bases in between. The CDR3 is made up of 17 amino acids. CDR1 SGHRS and CDR2 YFSETQ come from the germline V gene. The CDR3 bases are TGCGCCAGCAGCTTGGGGACGGGACGTTCTGGGGTCTACGAGCAGTACTTC. This sequence encodes CASSLGTGRSGVYEQYF.

This clonotype was picked up many times. The gene calls are TRBV11-2 and TRBJ2-5; D might be TRBD1 or TRBD2, each matching 8 bases. Germline V CDR1 and CDR2: SGHAT, FQNNGV. V was pared by 5 bases and J by 3 bases, with 22 bases between. This CDR3 region has 17 residues. The CDR3 here is CASSPGGRRGVEETQYF. For the CDR3, the DNA is TGTGCCAGCAGCCCAGGGGGCCGGCGGGGGGTCGAAGAGACCCAGTACTTC.

There are many counts of this clonotype. V usage is TRBV7-8 and J usage is TRBJ2-7; D possibly uses TRBD1 or TRBD2 (5 bases each). Per the germline V gene, CDR1 is SGHVS and CDR2 is FQNEAQ. Trimming stripped 0 bases from V and 2 bases from J, with 14 bases between. The CDR3 totals 16 residues. The CDR3 DNA sequence: TGTGCCAGCAGCTTAGCGGGGGTCAGGGCGACCTACGAGCAGTACTTC. It yields the protein CASSLAGVRATYEQYF. Full variable domain (rest looked up from reference TRBV7-8 and TRBJ2-7): GAGVSQSPRYKVAKRGQDVALRCDPISGHVSLFWYQQALGQGPEFLTYFQNEAQLDKSGLPSDRFFAERPEGSVSTLKIQRTQQEDSAVYLCASSLAGVRATYEQYFGPGTRLTVT.

In this sample, this clonotype turned up a few times. This chain links TRBV12-5 with TRBJ2-1; 11 bases are shared with TRBD2. Unmatched junction bases numbered 5, after V lost 3 bases and J lost 4 bases. Germline V gives CDR1 LGHNT, CDR2 FRNRAP. The CDR3 extends over 16 amino acids. The CDR3 protein is CASGFVLAGEYNEQFF. CDR3 coding DNA: TGTGCTAGTGGTTTTGTACTAGCGGGAGAATACAATGAGCAGTTCTTC.

This clonotype was seen repeatedly, ten times or more. The chain employs TRBV7-9 and TRBJ2-5; the D is unclear. V gave up 6 bases and J gave up 5 bases, with 19 bases separating them. The CDR3 length is 15 residues. Per the germline V gene, CDR1 is SEHNR and CDR2 is FQNEAQ (reference sequence). CDR3 DNA sequence: TGTGCCAGCAGACGAAATGGGGTCAGCTCGGAGACCCAGTACTTC. Translating it yields CASRRNGVSSETQYF.

This clonotype was found many times. This sequence joins TRBV7-8 and TRBJ2-3, with D possibly called TRBD1 or TRBD2 (6 bases each). The germline V and J ends were trimmed by 5 bases and 0 bases, with 21 bases remaining between them. This CDR3 is built from 18 residues. Germline V gene sequence: CDR1 SGHVS, CDR2 FQNEAQ. CDR3 in DNA: TGTGCCAGCAGCATGCCGGGGTCGGGGGCCAGGAGCACAGATACGCAGTATTTT. It translates to CASSMPGSGARSTDTQYF.

This sequence joins TRBV28 and TRBJ2-2; 10 bases are shared with TRBD2. Losses at the gene ends were 5 bases for V and 4 bases for J; bases not matched to a gene: 7. The CDR3 is made up of 16 amino acids. Germline V gene data show CDR1 as MDHEN and CDR2 as SYDVKM. The CDR3 nucleotides read TGTGCCAGCAGTCCTCCAGCGGGAGGGCTCACCGGGGAGCTGTTTTTT. This encodes CASSPPAGGLTGELFF.

This clonotype came up many times. The chain carries TRBV12-3 or TRBV12-4 and TRBJ2-3; 7 bases fit TRBD1. The length of the CDR3 is 17 residues. Trimming took 7 bases from V and 5 from J; bases not matched to a gene: 18. The DNA for the CDR3 is TGTGCCAGCATCGTTGGCGGCCCACGAAGACAGGGAGATACGCAGTATTTT. Protein: CASIVGGPRRQGDTQYF.

CDR3 region: CATSRVTSPGELFF. The DNA of the CDR3 is TGTGCCACCAGCAGAGTGACGTCCCCCGGGGAGCTGTTTTTT. The V gene is TRBV15, the J gene TRBJ2-2; D is undetermined. V lost 1 base, J lost 6 bases, and 9 bases lay in between. Germline values: CDR1 LNHNV, CDR2 YYDKDF (reference sequence). This CDR3 is built from 14 residues.

Ten or more counts support this clonotype. The chain links TRBV11-3 to TRBJ2-1; 10 bases map to TRBD2. CDR3 length: 15 amino acids. Germline CDR1 SGHNT, CDR2 YENEEA. With V trimmed by 5 bases and J by 7 bases, 8 bases remained unmatched. CDR3 residues: CASSIRGSGRNEQFF. In nucleotides, the CDR3 is TGTGCCAGCAGCATTAGAGGTAGCGGGAGGAATGAGCAGTTCTTC.

This clonotype came up many times. J is TRBJ2-5 and V is TRBV14; 12 bases agree with TRBD1. Per germline, CDR1 SGHDN and CDR2 FVKESK. Unmatched junction bases numbered 6, after V lost 3 bases and J lost 4 bases. The CDR3 covers 16 residues. In DNA form, the CDR3 reads TGTGCCAGCAGCCAGATGGGACAGGGGGCGAGAGAGACCCAGTACTTC. Encoded protein: CASSQMGQGARETQYF.

This clonotype was observed at least ten times. The rearrangement links TRBV7-9 to TRBJ1-6, with no clear D. Germline V gene sequence: CDR1 SEHNR, CDR2 FQNEAQ (reference sequence). Trimming took off 1 base at V and 0 bases at J, with 10 bases between the two ends. The CDR3 is 17 amino acids. CDR3 region: CASSLGVENSYNSPLHF. DNA for the CDR3: TGTGCCAGCAGCTTAGGTGTGGAAAACTCCTATAATTCACCCCTCCACTTT. Full variable domain (outside the CDR3, taken from reference TRBV7-9 and TRBJ1-6): DTGVSQNPRHKITKRGQNVTFRCDPISEHNRLYWYRQTLGQGPEFLTYFQNEAQLEKSRLLSDRFSAERPKGSFSTLEIQRTEQGDSAMYLCASSLGVENSYNSPLHFGNGTRLTVT.

This clonotype has ten or more counts. The chain links TRBV6-1 to TRBJ2-7; no definite D call. This CDR3 comprises 13 residues. With 3 bases removed from V and 2 bases from J, the gap between germline ends came to 8 bases. The germline V gene encodes CDR1 MNHNS and CDR2 SASEGT. Here the CDR3 reads CASSDKGPYEQYF. CDR3 in DNA: TGTGCCAGCAGTGACAAGGGCCCCTACGAGCAGTACTTC.

This clonotype was observed many times. The chain carries TRBV7-8 and TRBJ2-2; 13 bases match TRBD2. The CDR3 extends over 17 amino acids. V trimming: 5 bases; J trimming: 5 bases; junction bases outside the gene matches: 8. In germline, CDR1 is SGHVS, CDR2 FQNEAQ. For the CDR3, the DNA is TGTGCCAGCAGCCCCGGACTAGCGGGGGTTGGAACCGGGGAGCTGTTTTTT. This gives the protein CASSPGLAGVGTGELFF.